Listed here are 13 T cell receptor beta chains from one sample, sequenced in a study of blood T cell repertoires in COVID-19. Assay used: immunoSEQ multiplex PCR; TCRdb lists only in-frame clones, some missing. Here the sample spans 110,000 to 150,000 clones, roughly four fifths being singletons. Specimen: peripheral blood. The origin of the receptors is a woman of 80 years or more with acute or convalescent COVID-19.

This chain connects TRBV7-2 to TRBJ1-2; 7 bases align to TRBD1. J gave up 1 base and V 11 bases, and 16 bases lay outside the gene matches. The CDR3 loop spans 16 amino acids. CDR1 is SGHTA and CDR2 is FQGNSA in the germline V gene. CDR3 nucleotides: TGTGCCGGTGCTATAAAGGGGGCCGGCAATAACTATGGCTACACCTTC. Residues: CAGAIKGAGNNYGYTF. Full variable domain (rest looked up from reference TRBV7-2 and TRBJ1-2): GAGVSQSPSNKVTEKGKDVELRCDPISGHTALYWYRQSLGQGLEFLIYFQGNSAPDKSGLPSDRFSAERTGGSVSTLTIQRTQQEDSAVYLCAGAIKGAGNNYGYTFGSGTRLTVV.

CDR3 nucleotides: TGTGCCAGCAGCCCTGCGGGAAAAACAGATACGCAGTATTTT. This encodes CASSPAGKTDTQYF. The chain joins TRBV4-2 to TRBJ2-3; D possibly corresponds to TRBD2 (6 bases). This CDR3 contains 14 residues. Trimming took off 4 bases at V and 3 bases at J, with 11 bases between the two ends. Germline V gives CDR1 LGHNA, CDR2 YNFKEQ.

The chain carries TRBV27 and TRBJ2-7; 8 positions agree with TRBD1. Trimming cost V 2 bases and J 4 bases; bases outside gene matches: 10. The length of the CDR3 is 16 residues. Germline loops: CDR1 MNHEY, CDR2 SMNVEV (reference sequence). The CDR3 reads CASSLIGQGGWYEQYF. The CDR3 DNA sequence: TGTGCCAGCAGTTTAATTGGACAGGGTGGATGGTACGAGCAGTACTTC.

This chain uses TRBV11-2 with TRBJ1-4, with TRBD1 as a possible D gene (5 bases). Germline values: CDR1 SGHAT, CDR2 FQNNGV. The CDR3 covers 16 residues. V dropped 5 bases and J dropped 4 bases, with 17 bases sitting between them. CDR3 in DNA: TGTGCCAGCAGCCCGCGGGGGTACCATAGTAATGAAAAACTGTTTTTT. Its protein product is CASSPRGYHSNEKLFF.

The chain couples TRBV4-1 to TRBJ2-3; perhaps TRBD2 as D (7 bases). Germline V gene data show CDR1 as MGHRA and CDR2 as YSYEKL. This CDR3 comprises 15 residues. Trimming cost V 2 bases and J 2 bases, with 11 bases left between them. CDR3 region: CASSQLGGPTDTQYF. The DNA of the CDR3 is TGCGCCAGCAGCCAATTGGGGGGGCCCACAGATACGCAGTATTTT.

The chain uses TRBV7-2 and TRBJ1-2; unclear D gene. The CDR3 is 14 amino acids. CDR1 is SGHTA, CDR2 FQGNSA, per germline. The germline V and J ends were trimmed by 3 bases and 0 bases, with 8 bases remaining between them. The DNA of the CDR3 is TGTGCCAGCAGCTTTACCACAGCTAACTATGGCTACACCTTC. Its translation is CASSFTTANYGYTF. Combining the CDR3 with reference TRBV7-2 and TRBJ1-2 gives the whole variable domain GAGVSQSPSNKVTEKGKDVELRCDPISGHTALYWYRQSLGQGLEFLIYFQGNSAPDKSGLPSDRFSAERTGGSVSTLTIQRTQQEDSAVYLCASSFTTANYGYTFGSGTRLTVV.

The chain is built from TRBV6-5 and TRBJ2-1; D is unclear. The CDR3 spans 11 residues. Trimming left V 5 bases short and J 7 bases short, with 6 bases between. Per germline, CDR1 MNHEY and CDR2 SVGAGI. The CDR3 sequence: CASSQQNEQFF. The CDR3 nucleotides read TGTGCCAGCAGTCAACAGAATGAGCAGTTCTTC.

CDR3 DNA sequence: TGTGCCAGCAGCTTAGACCCCAGGGATTGGGGGGTGGAGAACACTGAAGCTTTCTTT. Amino acids: CASSLDPRDWGVENTEAFF. The genes are TRBV7-6 and TRBJ1-1; tentative D call: TRBD1 (5 bases). The ends were cut back, 1 base at V and 1 base at J, with 22 bases in the middle. Germline V CDR1 and CDR2: SGHVS, FNYEAQ. The CDR3 runs to 19 residues.

The genes are TRBV2 and TRBJ2-2; D is uncertain. The ends were cut back, 2 bases at V and 4 bases at J, with 5 bases in the middle. Germline loops: CDR1 SNHLY, CDR2 FYNNEI. The CDR3 is 13 residues long. CDR3 sequence (DNA): TGTGCCAGCAGTGAAAGCGTCACCGGGGAGCTGTTTTTT. It codes for CASSESVTGELFF.

The chain combines TRBV3-1 (or the pseudogene TRBV3-2) with TRBJ2-5; 9 positions match TRBD1. Unmatched junction bases numbered 4, after V lost 7 bases and J lost 1 base. CDR1 LGHDT and CDR2 YNNKEL come from the germline V gene (reference sequence). The CDR3 is 14 residues long. CDR3: CASTTGGVQETQYF. The CDR3 nucleotides are TGTGCCAGCACCACAGGGGGCGTCCAAGAGACCCAGTACTTC.

The sample holds a few counts of this clone. The chain is built from TRBV4-2 and TRBJ1-6; D is undetermined. Germline CDR1 is LGHNA and CDR2 is YNFKEQ. The CDR3 loop spans 15 amino acids. Trimming left V 0 bases short and J 7 bases short, with 10 bases between. The CDR3 nucleotides read TGTGCCAGCAGCCAAGACTCGGGTTGGAATTCACCCCTCCACTTT. This gives the protein CASSQDSGWNSPLHF.

The chain has TRBV28 and TRBJ1-4; TRBD1 might be the D (6 bases). V was shortened by 5 bases and J by 14 bases, with 15 bases between the two germline ends. This CDR3 has 12 amino acids. Per germline, CDR1 MDHEN and CDR2 SYDVKM. The CDR3 loop is CASSQRDNRLFF. The CDR3, as DNA: TGTGCCAGCAGTCAACGGGACAACCGGCTGTTTTTT.

This chain connects TRBV5-6 to TRBJ1-6; weak D call: TRBD1 (6 bases). Germline V CDR1 and CDR2: SGHDT, YYEEEE. CDR3 size: 15 residues. The V end lost 6 bases, the J end lost 6 bases, and 16 bases lay between the germline ends. The CDR3 coding sequence is TGTGCCAGCACCATTGGGGGCCGAGTTAATTCACCCCTCCACTTT. Its translation: CASTIGGRVNSPLHF.